This entry is about one T cell receptor beta chain. Germline assignment: CDR1 LGHNA and CDR2 YSLEER. V dropped 10 bases and J dropped 0 bases, with 9 bases sitting between them. This CDR3 is 13 amino acids long. The authors extracted RNA and reverse transcribed it into cDNA as the sequencing template. Generated by immunoSEQ multiplex PCR, the TCRdb table keeps only in-frame clones and is missing some. The table includes 110,000 or so clones, 58% detected once. These data come from a study of CD8+ T cells in alopecia areata. Treatment: oral pan-JAK inhibitor, 5-10 mg twice daily. The genes are TRBV4-3 and TRBJ2-2; D unresolved. The sequences come from CD8+ T cells sorted from blood, collected at week 4, from a patient treated with tofacitinib. This sequence originates from a human donor with alopecia areata. The CDR3: CATMDPNTGELFF. The DNA for the CDR3 is TGCGCCACCATGGACCCGAACACCGGGGAGCTGTTTTTT.